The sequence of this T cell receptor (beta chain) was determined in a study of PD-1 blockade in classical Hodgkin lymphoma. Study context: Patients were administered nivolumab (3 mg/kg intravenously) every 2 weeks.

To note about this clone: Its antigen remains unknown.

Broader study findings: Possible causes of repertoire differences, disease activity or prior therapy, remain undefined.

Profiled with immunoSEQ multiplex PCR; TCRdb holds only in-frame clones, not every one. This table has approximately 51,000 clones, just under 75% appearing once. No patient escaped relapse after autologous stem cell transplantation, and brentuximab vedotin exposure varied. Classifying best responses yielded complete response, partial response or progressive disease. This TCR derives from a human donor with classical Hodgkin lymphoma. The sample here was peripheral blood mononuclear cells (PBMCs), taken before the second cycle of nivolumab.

CDR3 region: CASSLPGQNYNEQFF. CDR3 DNA sequence: TGTGCCAGCAGCCTACCGGGACAGAACTACAATGAGCAGTTCTTC. V usage is TRBV7-2 and J usage is TRBJ2-1; 7 bases fit TRBD1. The CDR3 is 15 residues long. Germline-derived CDR1 and CDR2 are SGHTA and FQGNSA. The junction had 7 bases not matched to a gene; V was cut back by 5 bases and J by 3 bases.